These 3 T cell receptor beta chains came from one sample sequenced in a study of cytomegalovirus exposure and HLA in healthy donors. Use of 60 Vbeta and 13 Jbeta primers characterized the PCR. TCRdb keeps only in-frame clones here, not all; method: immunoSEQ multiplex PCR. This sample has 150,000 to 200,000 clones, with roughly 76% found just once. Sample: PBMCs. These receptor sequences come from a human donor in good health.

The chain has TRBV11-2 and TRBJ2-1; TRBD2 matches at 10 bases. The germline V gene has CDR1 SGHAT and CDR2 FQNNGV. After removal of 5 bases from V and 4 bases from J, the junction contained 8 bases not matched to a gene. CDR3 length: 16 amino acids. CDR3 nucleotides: TGTGCCAGCAGCCGCAGCGGGGGGGAATATTACAATGAGCAGTTCTTC. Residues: CASSRSGGEYYNEQFF.

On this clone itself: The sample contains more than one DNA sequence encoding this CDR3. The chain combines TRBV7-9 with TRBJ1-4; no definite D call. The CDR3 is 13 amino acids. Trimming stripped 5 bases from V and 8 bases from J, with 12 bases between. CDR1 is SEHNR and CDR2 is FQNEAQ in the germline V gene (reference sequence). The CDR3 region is CASSRPEGEKLFF. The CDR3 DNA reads TGTGCCAGCAGCCGTCCGGAGGGCGAAAAACTGTTTTTT.

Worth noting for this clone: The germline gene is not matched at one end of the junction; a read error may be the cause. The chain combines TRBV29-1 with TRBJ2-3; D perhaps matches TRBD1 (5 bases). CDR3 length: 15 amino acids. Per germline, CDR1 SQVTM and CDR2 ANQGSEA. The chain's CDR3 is CSVEDQDSPTYTQYF. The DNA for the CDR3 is TGCAGCGTTGAAGATCAAGACAGTCCCACATATACGCAGTATTTT.